This T cell receptor (beta chain) was profiled in a study of T cell repertoires in cytomegalovirus infection. On the study more broadly: Epitope selection comprised recently identified HLA-C-restricted CMV epitopes and well-studied HLA-B-restricted CMV epitopes. Indicated by public TCR beta signatures were CMV infection and matching HLA type. Whole-study findings and limits: Dominant in the ex vivo response were TCR beta clonotypes restricted by HLA-C and specific for CMV. Summed frequency of shared TCR beta families picked out CMV carriers who also had the relevant HLA.

TCRdb recomputed calls from the reads with MiXCR, one row per CDR3 protein. Seen here are roughly 920,000 distinct CDR3 sequences, approximately 30% observed once, and the top ten hold 13%. The CDR3 runs 14 residues. The J segment lost 3 bases and the V segment lost 6 bases, leaving 5 bases of the junction unmatched. CDR1 and CDR2 from the germline V gene are MDHEN and SYDVKM. This clonotype has ten or more counts. As yet, its antigen is unknown. The sample consisted of cultured CD8+ T cells from PBMCs, taken from culture after CMV antigen stimulation. This sequence was found in a human donor in good health (CMV status not recorded). Some clones in this sample may be carry-over from other donors' samples. The gene calls are TRBV28 and TRBJ2-1, with TRBD1 matching over 7 bases. CDR3 residues: CASSPGDSYNEQFF. The CDR3 DNA reads TGTGCCAGCAGCCCAGGGGACAGCTACAATGAGCAGTTCTTC.